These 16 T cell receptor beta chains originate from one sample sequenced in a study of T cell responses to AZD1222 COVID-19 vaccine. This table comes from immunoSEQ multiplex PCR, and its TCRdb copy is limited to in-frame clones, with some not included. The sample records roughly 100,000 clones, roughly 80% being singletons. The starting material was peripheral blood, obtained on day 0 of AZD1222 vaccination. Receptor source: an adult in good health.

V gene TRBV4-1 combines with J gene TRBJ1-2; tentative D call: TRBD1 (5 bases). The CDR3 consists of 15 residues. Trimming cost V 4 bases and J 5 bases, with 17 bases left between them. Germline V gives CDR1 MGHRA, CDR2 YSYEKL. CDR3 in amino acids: CASSLNGGGGYGYTF. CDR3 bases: TGCGCCAGCAGCCTCAACGGCGGTGGGGGTTATGGCTACACCTTC.

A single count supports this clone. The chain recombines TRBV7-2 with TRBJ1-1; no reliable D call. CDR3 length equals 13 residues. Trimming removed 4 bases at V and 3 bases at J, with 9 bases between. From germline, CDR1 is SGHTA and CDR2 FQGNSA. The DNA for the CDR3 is TGTGCCAGCAGCTCCTCTATATACACTGAAGCTTTCTTT. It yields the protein CASSSSIYTEAFF.

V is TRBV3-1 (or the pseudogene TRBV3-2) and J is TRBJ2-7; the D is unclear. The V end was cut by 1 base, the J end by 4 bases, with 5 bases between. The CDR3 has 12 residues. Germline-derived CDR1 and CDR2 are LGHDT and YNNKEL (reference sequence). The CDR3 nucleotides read TGTGCCAGCAGCCAAGGACCATACGAGCAGTACTTC. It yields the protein CASSQGPYEQYF.

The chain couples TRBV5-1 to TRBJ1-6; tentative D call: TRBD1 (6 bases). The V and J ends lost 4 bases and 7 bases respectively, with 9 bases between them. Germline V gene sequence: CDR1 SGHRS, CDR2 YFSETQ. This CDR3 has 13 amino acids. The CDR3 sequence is CASSTGQNSPLHF. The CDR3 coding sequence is TGCGCCAGCAGCACCGGACAGAATTCACCCCTCCACTTT.

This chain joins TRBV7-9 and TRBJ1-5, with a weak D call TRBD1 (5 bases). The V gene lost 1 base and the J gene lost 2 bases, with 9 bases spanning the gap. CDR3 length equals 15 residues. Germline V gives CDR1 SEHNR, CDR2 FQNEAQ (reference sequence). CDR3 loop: CASSLGGGGNQPQHF. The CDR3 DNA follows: TGTGCCAGCAGCTTAGGGGGGGGAGGCAATCAGCCCCAGCATTTT.

CDR3 loop: CASRKDSALSGANVLTF. The DNA of the CDR3 is TGTGCCAGCCGAAAAGACTCTGCCCTATCTGGGGCCAACGTCCTGACTTTC. The gene calls are TRBV2 and TRBJ2-6; no definite D call. The length of the CDR3 is 17 residues. V shed 8 bases and J shed 1 base, with 18 bases lying between them. CDR1 is SNHLY, CDR2 FYNNEI, per germline. Filled out from reference TRBV2 and TRBJ2-6, the complete variable domain reads EPEVTQTPSHQVTQMGQEVILRCVPISNHLYFYWYRQILGQKVEFLVSFYNNEISEKSEIFDDQFSVERPDGSNFTLKIRSTKLEDSAMYFCASRKDSALSGANVLTFGAGSRLTVL.

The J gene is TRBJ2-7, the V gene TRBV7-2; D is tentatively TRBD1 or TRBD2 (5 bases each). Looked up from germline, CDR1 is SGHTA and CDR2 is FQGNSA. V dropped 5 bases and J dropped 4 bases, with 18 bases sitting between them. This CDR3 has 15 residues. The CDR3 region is CASSTSAGEGYEQYF. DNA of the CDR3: TGTGCCAGCAGCACGAGCGCGGGTGAGGGGTACGAGCAGTACTTC.

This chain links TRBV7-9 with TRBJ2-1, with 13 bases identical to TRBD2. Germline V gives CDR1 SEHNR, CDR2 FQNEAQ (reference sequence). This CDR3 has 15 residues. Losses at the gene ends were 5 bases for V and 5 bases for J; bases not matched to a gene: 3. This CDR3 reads CASSPGLAGNNEQFF. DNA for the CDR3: TGTGCCAGCAGCCCGGGACTAGCGGGGAACAATGAGCAGTTCTTC.

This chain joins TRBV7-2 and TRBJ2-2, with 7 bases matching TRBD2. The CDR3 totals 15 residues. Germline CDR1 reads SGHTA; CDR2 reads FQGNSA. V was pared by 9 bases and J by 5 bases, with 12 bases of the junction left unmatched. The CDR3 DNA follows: TGTGCCAGTCAGCCTGGACTAGTATATACCGGGGAGCTGTTTTTT. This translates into CASQPGLVYTGELFF.

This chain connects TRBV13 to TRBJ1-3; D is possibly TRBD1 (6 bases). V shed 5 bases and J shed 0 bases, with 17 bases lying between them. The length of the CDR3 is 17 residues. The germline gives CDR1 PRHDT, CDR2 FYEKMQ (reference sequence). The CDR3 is CASSLRVGQSSGNTIYF. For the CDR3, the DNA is TGTGCCAGCAGCCTACGGGTCGGACAGTCCTCTGGAAACACCATATATTTT. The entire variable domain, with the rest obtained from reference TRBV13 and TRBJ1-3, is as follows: AAGVIQSPRHLIKEKRETATLKCYPIPRHDTVYWYQQGPGQDPQFLISFYEKMQSDKGSIPDRFSAQQFSDYHSELNMSSLELGDSALYFCASSLRVGQSSGNTIYFGEGSWLTVV.

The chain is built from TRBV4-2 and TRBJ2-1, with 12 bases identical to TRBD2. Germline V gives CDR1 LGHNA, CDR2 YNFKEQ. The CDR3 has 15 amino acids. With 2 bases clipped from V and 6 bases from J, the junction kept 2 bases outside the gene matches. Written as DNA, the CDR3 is TGTGCCAGCAGCCAACCTAGCGGGAGGGCCAATGAGCAGTTCTTC. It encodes CASSQPSGRANEQFF.

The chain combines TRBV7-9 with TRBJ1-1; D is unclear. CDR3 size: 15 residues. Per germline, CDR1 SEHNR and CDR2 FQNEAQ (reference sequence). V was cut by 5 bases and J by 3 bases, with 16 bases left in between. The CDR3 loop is CASSRFQASDTEAFF. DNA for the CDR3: TGTGCCAGCAGCCGATTCCAGGCCTCGGACACTGAAGCTTTCTTT.

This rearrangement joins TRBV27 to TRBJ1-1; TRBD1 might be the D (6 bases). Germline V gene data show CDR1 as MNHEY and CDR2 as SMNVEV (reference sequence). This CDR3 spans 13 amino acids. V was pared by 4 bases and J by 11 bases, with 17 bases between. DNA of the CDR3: TGTGCCAGCAGTTCGAGGGGGGGATTGGCTGCTTTCTTT. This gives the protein CASSSRGGLAAFF.

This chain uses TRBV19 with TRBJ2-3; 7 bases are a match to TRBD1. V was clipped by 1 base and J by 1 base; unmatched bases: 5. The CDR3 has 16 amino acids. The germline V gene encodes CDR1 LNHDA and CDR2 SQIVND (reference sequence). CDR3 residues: CASSIGQGVRTDTQYF. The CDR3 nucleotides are TGTGCCAGTAGTATAGGCCAGGGGGTTCGCACAGATACGCAGTATTTT. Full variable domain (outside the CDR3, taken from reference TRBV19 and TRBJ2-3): DGGITQSPKYLFRKEGQNVTLSCEQNLNHDAMYWYRQDPGQGLRLIYYSQIVNDFQKGDIAEGYSVSREKKESFPLTVTSAQKNPTAFYLCASSIGQGVRTDTQYFGPGTRLTVL.

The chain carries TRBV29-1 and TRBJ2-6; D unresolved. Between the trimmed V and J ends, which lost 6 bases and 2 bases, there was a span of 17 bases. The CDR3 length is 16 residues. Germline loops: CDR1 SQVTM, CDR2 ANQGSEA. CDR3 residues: CSVYAQRVTGANVLTF. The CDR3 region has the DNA TGCAGCGTATACGCCCAAAGGGTTACTGGGGCCAACGTCCTGACTTTC.

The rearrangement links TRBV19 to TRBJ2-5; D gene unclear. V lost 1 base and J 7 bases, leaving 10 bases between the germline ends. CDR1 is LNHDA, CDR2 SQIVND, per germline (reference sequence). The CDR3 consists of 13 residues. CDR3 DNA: TGTGCCAGTAGTATAGCCGACGTCGGGACCCAGTACTTC. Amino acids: CASSIADVGTQYF.